These 6 T cell receptor beta chains were all obtained from the same sample, sequenced in a study of blood T cells in healthy people across ages. Primers used in a second PCR of roughly 7 to 12 cycles were a sample-barcoded 5' primer and a J-beta primer mix. Via MiXCR, TCRdb re-called the 5' RACE reads, giving one row per CDR3 protein. The sample contains 1.2 million to 1.5 million distinct CDR3 sequences, approximately 42% of which appear only once. Sequencing was performed on blood. These receptors were obtained from a woman under 30 in good health.

This clonotype was detected a few times. The chain uses TRBV11-1 and TRBJ1-2; tentative D call: TRBD1 (5 bases). This CDR3 contains 15 residues. Trimming pared 5 bases from V and 0 bases from J, leaving 13 bases between. CDR1 is SGHAT and CDR2 is FQDESV in the germline V gene (reference sequence). CDR3 in amino acids: CASSEGWTTNYGYTF. For the CDR3, the DNA is TGTGCCAGCAGCGAAGGTTGGACAACTAACTATGGCTACACCTTC.

This chain joins TRBV20-1 and TRBJ1-1; D is possibly TRBD1 (5 bases). V was clipped by 3 bases and J by 0 bases, with 14 bases between them. This CDR3 has 15 amino acids. Germline-derived CDR1 and CDR2 are DFQATT and SNEGSKA (reference sequence). The DNA for the CDR3 is TGCAGTGCTAGCCCCGCAGGGACTATGAACACTGAAGCTTTCTTT. This encodes CSASPAGTMNTEAFF.

V is TRBV28 and J is TRBJ2-7, with TRBD2 identical over 7 bases. The J call may be in error: the DNA end matches TRBJ2-5 better. The CDR3 contains 15 residues. Per the germline V gene, CDR1 is MDHEN and CDR2 is SYDVKM. In nucleotides, the CDR3 is TGTGCCAGCAGTTTGGGTCCGCGGGGGAGAGAGACCCAGTACTTC. This gives the protein CASSLGPRGRETQYF.

This CDR3 is CASSSRVRSYEQYF. CDR3 coding DNA: TGTGCCAGCAGTTCCCGGGTCAGATCCTACGAGCAGTACTTC. The chain links TRBV2 to TRBJ2-7; D gene ambiguous. The V gene's germline CDR1 is SNHLY and CDR2 FYNNEI. The CDR3 is made up of 14 amino acids. The V gene lost 5 bases and the J gene lost 1 base, with 12 bases spanning the gap.

In this sample, this clonotype turned up once. This chain uses TRBV5-1 with TRBJ1-6; 7 bases fit TRBD1. Germline lookup yields CDR1 SGHRS and CDR2 YFSETQ. This CDR3 has 15 residues. With V trimmed by 3 bases and J by 3 bases, 3 bases remained unmatched. The chain's CDR3 is CASSSDRDYNSPLHF. CDR3 DNA: TGCGCCAGCAGCTCTGACAGGGACTATAATTCACCCCTCCACTTT.

In its sample, this clonotype was seen a few times. This chain connects TRBV29-1 to TRBJ2-1; D uncertain. Germline CDR1 and CDR2: SQVTM and ANQGSEA. The CDR3 runs 13 residues. Trimming stripped 4 bases from V and 10 bases from J, with 17 bases between. CDR3 protein: CSVVALSDREQFF. In nucleotides, the CDR3 is TGCAGCGTTGTGGCCTTGTCGGATAGAGAGCAGTTCTTC.